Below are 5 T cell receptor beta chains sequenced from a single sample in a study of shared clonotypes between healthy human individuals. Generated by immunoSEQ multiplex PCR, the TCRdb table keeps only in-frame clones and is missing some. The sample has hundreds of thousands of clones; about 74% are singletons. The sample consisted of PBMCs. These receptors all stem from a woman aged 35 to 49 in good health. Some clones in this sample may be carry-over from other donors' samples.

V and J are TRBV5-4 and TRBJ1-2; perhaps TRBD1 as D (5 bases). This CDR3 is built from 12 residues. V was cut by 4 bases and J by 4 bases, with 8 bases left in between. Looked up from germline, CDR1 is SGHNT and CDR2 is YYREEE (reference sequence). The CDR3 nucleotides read TGTGCCAGCAGCCCTGACAGCTATGGCTACACCTTC. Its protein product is CASSPDSYGYTF.

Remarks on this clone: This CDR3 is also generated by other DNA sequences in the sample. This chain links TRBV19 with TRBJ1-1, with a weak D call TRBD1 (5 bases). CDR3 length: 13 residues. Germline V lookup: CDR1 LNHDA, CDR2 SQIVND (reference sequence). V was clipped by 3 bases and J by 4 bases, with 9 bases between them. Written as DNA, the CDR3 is TGTGCCAGTAGTATCCAGGGTGGCACTGAAGCTTTCTTT. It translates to CASSIQGGTEAFF.

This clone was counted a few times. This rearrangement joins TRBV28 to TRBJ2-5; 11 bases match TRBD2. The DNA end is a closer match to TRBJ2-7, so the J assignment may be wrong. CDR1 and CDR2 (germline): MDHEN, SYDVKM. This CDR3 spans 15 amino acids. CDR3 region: CASSSTSGDVYEQYF. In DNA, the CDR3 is TGTGCCAGCAGTTCGACTAGCGGGGACGTCTACGAGCAGTACTTC.

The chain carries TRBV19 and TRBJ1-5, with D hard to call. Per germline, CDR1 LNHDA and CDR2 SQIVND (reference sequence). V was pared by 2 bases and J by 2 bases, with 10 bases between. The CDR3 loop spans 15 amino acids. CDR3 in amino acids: CASSIKFWRNQPQHF. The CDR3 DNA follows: TGTGCCAGTAGTATAAAGTTCTGGCGCAATCAGCCCCAGCATTTT.

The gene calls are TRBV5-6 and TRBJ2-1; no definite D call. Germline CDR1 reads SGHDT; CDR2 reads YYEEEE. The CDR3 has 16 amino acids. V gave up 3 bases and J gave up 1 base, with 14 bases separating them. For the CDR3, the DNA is TGTGCCAGCAGCTCCTGGACGGTGGTGTCCTACAATGAGCAGTTCTTC. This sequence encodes CASSSWTVVSYNEQFF. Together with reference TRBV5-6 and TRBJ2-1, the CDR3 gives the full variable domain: DAGVTQSPTHLIKTRGQQVTLRCSPKSGHDTVSWYQQALGQGPQFIFQYYEEEERQRGNFPDRFSGHQFPNYSSELNVNALLLGDSALYLCASSSWTVVSYNEQFFGPGTRLTVL.